Below are 11 T cell receptor beta chains sequenced from a single sample in a study of T cell responses to AZD1222 COVID-19 vaccine (dated by TCRdb to the early 2020s). Per the publication, the time point label means: baseline before first vaccination. Receptor amplification or capture employed the immunoSEQ multiplex PCR assay. In its TCRdb copy, this immuneACCESS table keeps in-frame sequences only and misses some clones. Where compared with another copy, unresolved V genes explain less than half of these, and the others have no known cause. This sample has some 120,000 clones in its table, and about 91% of those were observed once. About a tenth of the sample goes to the ten largest clones. Sequenced here: peripheral blood, sampled on day 0 of AZD1222 vaccination. The receptors here all came from an adult in good health.

The V gene is TRBV7-5, the J gene TRBJ1-1. TRBV7-5 is classified as a pseudogene. The CDR3 is 14 residues long. The CDR3 protein is CVRSSPRGGREAFF. CDR3 coding DNA: TGTGTCAGAAGCTCGCCCCGGGGGGGGAGGGAAGCTTTCTTT.

J is TRBJ2-7 and V is TRBV5-4; TRBD1 might be the D (7 bases). The CDR3 has 16 amino acids. V dropped 4 bases and J dropped 3 bases, with 20 bases sitting between them. Germline V gene data show CDR1 as SGHNT and CDR2 as YYREEE (reference sequence). CDR3 region: CASSPAGTAGFYEQYF. In DNA, the CDR3 is TGTGCCAGCAGCCCCGCCGGGACAGCGGGTTTCTACGAGCAGTACTTC.

This rearrangement joins TRBV6-6 to TRBJ1-1; D is perhaps TRBD1 (6 bases). Germline CDR1 MNHNY, CDR2 SVGAGI (reference sequence). Trimming removed 6 bases from V and 2 bases from J, with 13 bases in between. The CDR3 contains 14 residues. The CDR3 loop is CASRDTGPNTEAFF. The CDR3 DNA reads TGTGCCAGCAGAGACACAGGGCCTAACACTGAAGCTTTCTTT.

V usage is TRBV7-9 and J usage is TRBJ1-6; 8 nucleotides line up with TRBD1. V lost 4 bases to trimming and J lost 9 bases; unmatched junction nucleotides: 11. This CDR3 comprises 16 residues. The germline V gene has CDR1 SEHNR and CDR2 FQNEAQ (reference sequence). CDR3 amino acids: CASSSTFARGRSPLHF. CDR3 bases: TGTGCCAGCAGCTCCACTTTTGCCAGGGGGCGTTCACCCCTCCACTTT.

The chain uses TRBV5-1 and TRBJ2-1, with D perhaps TRBD1 or TRBD2 (5 bases each). Deletions cut 2 bases from V and 1 base from J, with 10 bases between. The CDR3 consists of 15 residues. Germline V gene sequence: CDR1 SGHRS, CDR2 YFSETQ. Here the CDR3 DNA reads TGCGCCAGCAGCTTCAGAGGGGCATCCTACAATGAGCAGTTCTTC. The encoded protein is CASSFRGASYNEQFF.

The rearrangement links TRBV25-1 to TRBJ2-2; D is undetermined. V lost 1 base and J lost 0, with 9 bases in between. Germline lookup yields CDR1 MGHDK and CDR2 SYGVNS. This CDR3 has 16 residues. CDR3 DNA sequence: TGTGCCAGCAGTGAATTGGGCGTAGCGAACACCGGGGAGCTGTTTTTT. Translating it yields CASSELGVANTGELFF.

The chain couples TRBV5-1 to TRBJ2-5, with 10 bases aligning to TRBD1. The ends lost 9 bases at V and 7 bases at J; junction bases unmatched: 15. Germline V gene data show CDR1 as SGHRS and CDR2 as YFSETQ. The CDR3 runs to 15 residues. This CDR3 reads CATSDRGLPLGTQYF. CDR3 bases: TGCGCCACCTCGGACAGGGGGTTGCCTCTTGGGACCCAGTACTTC.

V usage is TRBV7-3 and J usage is TRBJ2-7; the match to TRBD2 covers 9 bases. This CDR3 contains 17 residues. Losses at the gene ends were 0 bases for V and 3 bases for J; bases not matched to a gene: 9. Germline V gene data show CDR1 as SGHTA and CDR2 as FQGTGA. CDR3 bases: TGTGCCAGCAGCTTAACGTGGTCGCTAGCGGGGATCTACGAGCAGTACTTC. Translating gives CASSLTWSLAGIYEQYF.

The chain carries TRBV30 and TRBJ1-6; 9 nucleotides match TRBD1. The CDR3 length is 15 residues. With V trimmed by 2 bases and J by 7 bases, 6 bases remained unmatched. Germline loops: CDR1 GTSNPN, CDR2 SVGIG (reference sequence). The CDR3 DNA sequence: TGTGCCTGGAGTACCGGGGACAGGGAGAATTCACCCCTCCACTTT. It specifies CAWSTGDRENSPLHF.

As concerns this clone: One end of the junction does not line up with germline, which may come from a read error. The V and J genes are TRBV27 and TRBJ1-3; no reliable D call. Germline V gives CDR1 MNHEY, CDR2 SMNVEV (reference sequence). The length of the CDR3 is 13 residues. CDR3 in DNA: TGTGCCAGCACAAACTGGGGTGGAGACACCATATATTTT. This sequence encodes CASTNWGGDTIYF.

CDR3 protein: CASSEGSGSPLNEQFF. As DNA, the CDR3 is TGTGCCAGCAGTGAAGGTAGCGGGAGCCCCCTCAATGAGCAGTTCTTC. The chain combines TRBV6-1 with TRBJ2-1, with 9 bases matching TRBD2. J was trimmed by 6 bases and V by 1 base; bases with no gene match: 7. CDR3 length: 16 residues. Germline V CDR1 and CDR2: MNHNS, SASEGT.